This is a list of T cell receptor beta chains from one sample in a study of technical replicates of blood from several donors. Profiled with immunoSEQ multiplex PCR; TCRdb holds only in-frame clones, not every one. Here the sample spans about 70,000 clones, around nine tenths being singletons. The sequencing sample was made of T cells isolated from PBMCs. Every receptor here comes from a human donor in good health. The CDR3 runs from the conserved cysteine through the conserved F or W. The D gene is left open where the match is weak. Rows give clone size only sometimes, using once, few, many, or a class for an expanded clone.

>TRBV6-5|TRBJ2-7|NA|TRBD2
CASSGLAGGHYEQYF
TGTGCCAGCAGCGGACTAGCGGGAGGCCACTACGAGCAGTACTTC
>TRBV13|TRBJ2-3|NA|NA
CANRQASTDTQYF
TGTGCCAACCGACAGGCTAGCACAGATACGCAGTATTTT
>TRBV9|TRBJ2-5|NA|TRBD2
CASSRGGQETQYF
TGTGCCAGCAGCCGGGGGGGTCAAGAGACCCAGTACTTC
>TRBV6-5|TRBJ1-1|NA|NA
CASSYGEHTEAFF
TGTGCCAGCAGTTACGGAGAGCACACTGAAGCTTTCTTT
>TRBV5-4|TRBJ2-2|once|NA
CASSSLQAPGELFF
TGTGCCAGCAGCAGCCTACAGGCCCCCGGGGAGCTGTTTTTT
>TRBV7-9|TRBJ2-1|NA|NA
CASTPHVANEQFF
TGTGCCAGCACCCCTCACGTGGCCAATGAGCAGTTCTTC
>TRBV5-1|TRBJ2-7|NA|TRBD2
CASSLYGRVSYEQYF
TGCGCCAGCAGCCTCTACGGGAGGGTCTCCTACGAGCAGTACTTC
>TRBV7-2|TRBJ2-1|NA|TRBD2
CASSLVGTSVGNEQFF
TGTGCCAGCAGCTTAGTCGGGACTAGCGTGGGCAATGAGCAGTTCTTC
>TRBV30|TRBJ2-7|NA|TRBD1
CAWRGQAYEQYF
TGTGCCTGGAGAGGACAGGCATACGAGCAGTACTTC
>TRBV7-3|TRBJ2-3|NA|TRBD2
CASTPFGEREVTDTQYF
TGTGCCAGCACCCCTTTCGGAGAGCGGGAGGTCACAGATACGCAGTATTTT
>TRBV19|TRBJ1-3|NA|NA
CASTSQGANTIYF
TGTGCCAGTACCTCACAGGGAGCAAACACCATATATTTT
>TRBV9|TRBJ2-1|NA|NA
CASSYDSYNEQFF
TGTGCCAGCAGTTATGACAGCTACAATGAGCAGTTCTTC
>TRBV28|TRBJ2-6|NA|NA
CASSYQISGANVLTF
TGTGCCAGCAGCTACCAAATCTCTGGGGCCAACGTCCTGACTTTC
>TRBV30|TRBJ1-1|NA|NA
CALHSGTEAFF
TGTGCCTTGCACAGCGGGACTGAAGCTTTCTTT
>TRBV28|TRBJ1-2|NA|TRBD1
CASSKGTGIYGYTF
TGTGCCAGCAGTAAAGGGACAGGTATTTATGGCTACACCTTC
>TRBV18|TRBJ1-2|NA|TRBD1
CASSPTGGPRVNYGYTF
TGTGCCAGCTCACCAACAGGGGGCCCGAGGGTAAACTATGGCTACACCTTC
>TRBV7-3|TRBJ2-1|once|TRBD2
CASSLGGLAVNEQFF
TGTGCCAGCAGCTTAGGGGGACTAGCGGTCAATGAGCAGTTCTTC
>TRBV9|TRBJ1-1|once|TRBD1
CASSVVMTGLAFF
TGTGCCAGCAGCGTAGTCATGACAGGGCTGGCTTTCTTT
>TRBV5-8|TRBJ2-1|NA|NA
CASSGTWRRFF
TGTGCCAGCAGCGGGACTTGGCGGCGGTTCTTC
>TRBV5-1|TRBJ2-1|NA|NA
CASSEQGNGINEQFF
TGCGCCAGCAGCGAACAGGGAAATGGGATTAATGAGCAGTTCTTC
>TRBV4-3|TRBJ2-1|NA|NA
CASSQDRGTAVDEQFF
TGCGCCAGCAGCCAAGATCGGGGAACGGCGGTCGATGAGCAGTTCTTC
>TRBV4-2|TRBJ2-1|NA|NA
CASSQVRGPYEQFF
TGTGCCAGCAGCCAAGTTAGAGGGCCGTATGAGCAGTTCTTC
>TRBV6-5|TRBJ1-1|NA|NA
CASSYDNLNTEAFF
TGTGCCAGCAGTTACGACAACTTGAACACTGAAGCTTTCTTT
>TRBV4-1|TRBJ1-1|NA|NA
CASSRGGTTEAFF
TGCGCCAGCAGCCGGGGGGGGACCACTGAAGCTTTCTTT
>TRBV30|TRBJ2-2|NA|NA
CALTSPTGELFF
TGTGCCTTGACTAGTCCCACCGGGGAGCTGTTTTTT
>TRBV9|TRBJ2-1|NA|NA
CASSPRDYNEQFF
TGTGCCAGCAGCCCCCGGGACTACAATGAGCAGTTCTTC
>TRBV5-1|TRBJ2-2|NA|TRBD2
CASSPSGTGTGELFF
TGCGCCAGCAGCCCAAGCGGGACGGGCACCGGGGAGCTGTTTTTT
>TRBV19|TRBJ2-7|NA|NA
CATGQSYEQYF
TGTGCCACCGGACAGAGCTACGAGCAGTACTTC
>TRBV6-5|TRBJ1-2|NA|TRBD1
CASRLAGGGYTF
TGTGCCAGCAGGTTGGCAGGGGGCGGCTACACCTTC
>TRBV7-9|TRBJ2-7|NA|NA
CASSWSYEQYF
TGTGCCAGCAGCTGGAGCTACGAGCAGTACTTC
>TRBV2|TRBJ2-7|few|NA
CASSRTRSYEQYF
TGTGCCAGCAGTAGGACACGATCCTACGAGCAGTACTTC
>TRBV29-1|TRBJ1-2|NA|TRBD1
CSVTGSTGYTF
TGCAGCGTGACAGGGTCGACGGGCTACACCTTC
>TRBV19|TRBJ2-3|once|NA
CASSKGLTDTQYF
TGTGCCAGTAGTAAGGGGCTCACAGATACGCAGTATTTT
>TRBV6-1|TRBJ2-1|NA|TRBD2
CASSAGLTSGRDNEQFF
TGTGCCAGCAGTGCCGGCCTGACTAGCGGGAGAGACAATGAGCAGTTCTTC
>TRBV11-2|TRBJ1-2|NA|TRBD1
CASSLGTGGYHGYTF
TGTGCCAGCAGCTTAGGGACAGGGGGGTATCATGGCTACACCTTC
>TRBV11-3|TRBJ2-3|NA|TRBD2
CASSLGLAESTDTQYF
TGTGCCAGCAGCTTAGGACTAGCGGAGAGCACAGATACGCAGTATTTT
>TRBV10-3|TRBJ1-1|NA|NA
CATRPPGGDTEAFF
TGTGCCACCCGACCCCCGGGGGGAGACACTGAAGCTTTCTTT
>TRBV4-2|TRBJ2-3|NA|TRBD2
CASSSGGETDTQYF
TGTGCCAGCAGCTCGGGAGGTGAAACAGATACGCAGTATTTT
>TRBV6-1|TRBJ2-7|NA|NA
CASSEKYFGVLGEQYF
TGTGCCAGCAGTGAAAAATACTTCGGCGTCCTAGGCGAGCAGTACTTC
>TRBV4-3|TRBJ2-5|NA|TRBD1
CATSRTGGLGETQYF
TGCGCCACCTCCCGGACAGGGGGCTTAGGAGAGACCCAGTACTTC
>TRBV6-5|TRBJ1-5|NA|TRBD1
CASSYGQGNQPQHF
TGTGCCAGCAGTTATGGACAGGGGAATCAGCCCCAGCATTTT
>TRBV28|TRBJ2-5|NA|TRBD1
CASSLYRDSETQYF
TGTGCCAGCAGTTTATATAGGGACAGCGAGACCCAGTACTTC
>TRBV10-3|TRBJ2-7|NA|NA
CATLESSLYEQYF
TGTGCCACCCTTGAGTCTTCCCTATACGAGCAGTACTTC
>TRBV25-1|TRBJ2-7|NA|NA
CASPDRYYEQYF
TGTGCCAGCCCCGACAGGTACTACGAGCAGTACTTC
>TRBV7-2|TRBJ2-1|NA|TRBD2
CASSPSGGLAEPNEQFF
TGTGCCAGCAGCCCCTCGGGGGGACTAGCGGAACCTAATGAGCAGTTCTTC
>TRBV7-2|TRBJ1-1|NA|NA
CASSLIRGAWTEAFF
TGTGCCAGCAGCTTAATTCGGGGGGCGTGGACTGAAGCTTTCTTT